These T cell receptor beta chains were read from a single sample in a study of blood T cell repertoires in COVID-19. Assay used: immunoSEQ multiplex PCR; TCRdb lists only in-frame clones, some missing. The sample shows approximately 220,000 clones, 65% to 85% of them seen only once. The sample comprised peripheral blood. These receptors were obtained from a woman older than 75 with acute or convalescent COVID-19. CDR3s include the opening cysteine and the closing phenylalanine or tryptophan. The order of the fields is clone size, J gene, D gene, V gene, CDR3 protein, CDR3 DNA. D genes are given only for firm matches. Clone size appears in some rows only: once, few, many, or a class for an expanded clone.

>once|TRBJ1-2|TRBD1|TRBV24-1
CATSVEQHRGANYGYTF
TGTGCCACCAGTGTCGAGCAGCACAGGGGAGCTAACTATGGCTACACCTTC
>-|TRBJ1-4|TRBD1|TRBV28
CASRRTGATEKLFF
TGTGCCAGCAGGCGTACAGGGGCCACGGAAAAACTGTTTTTT
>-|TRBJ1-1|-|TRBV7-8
CASSDSGAEAFF
TGTGCCAGCAGCGACTCAGGGGCTGAAGCTTTCTTT
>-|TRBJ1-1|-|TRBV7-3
CASSSQGGTEAFF
TGTGCCAGCAGCTCTCAGGGAGGCACTGAAGCTTTCTTT
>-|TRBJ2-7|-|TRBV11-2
CASSLDGYSYEQYF
TGTGCCAGCTCTCTTGACGGGTACTCCTACGAGCAGTACTTC
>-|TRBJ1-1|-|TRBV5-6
CASSLVGGLGAFF
TGTGCCAGCAGCTTGGTGGGGGGGCTCGGAGCTTTCTTT
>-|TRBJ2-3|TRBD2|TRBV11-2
CASSSTSGGAGNTQYF
TGTGCCAGCAGCTCGACGAGCGGGGGGGCCGGGAATACGCAGTATTTT
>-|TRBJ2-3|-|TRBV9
CASSVQAVTDTQYF
TGTGCCAGCAGCGTACAAGCGGTCACAGATACGCAGTATTTT
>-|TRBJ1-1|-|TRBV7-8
CASSLYRGTEAFF
TGTGCCAGCAGCTTATATAGGGGGACTGAAGCTTTCTTT
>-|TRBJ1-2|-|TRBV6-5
CASSSPGGYTF
TGTGCCAGCAGTTCGCCGGGTGGCTACACCTTC